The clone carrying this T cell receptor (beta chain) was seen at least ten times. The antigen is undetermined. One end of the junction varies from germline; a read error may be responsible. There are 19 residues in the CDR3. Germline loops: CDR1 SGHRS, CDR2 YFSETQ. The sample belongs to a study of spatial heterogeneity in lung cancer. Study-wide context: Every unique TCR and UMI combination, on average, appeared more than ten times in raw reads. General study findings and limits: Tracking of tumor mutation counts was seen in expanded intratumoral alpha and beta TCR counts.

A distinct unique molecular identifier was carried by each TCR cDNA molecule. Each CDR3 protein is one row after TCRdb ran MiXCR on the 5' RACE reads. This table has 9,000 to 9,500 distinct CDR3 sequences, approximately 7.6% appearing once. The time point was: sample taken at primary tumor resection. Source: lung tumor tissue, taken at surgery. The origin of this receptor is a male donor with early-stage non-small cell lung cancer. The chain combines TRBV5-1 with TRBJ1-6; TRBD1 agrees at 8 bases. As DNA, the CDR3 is TGCGACAGCAGCTTGGCGGGGAGGCAGGGGGCGCAGTGGAATTCACCCCTCCACTTT. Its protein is CDSSLAGRQGAQWNSPLHF.